The next 8 T cell receptor beta chains were all read from a single sample in a study of shared clonotypes between healthy human individuals. TCRdb keeps only in-frame clones here, not all; method: immunoSEQ multiplex PCR. In the table there are 2 million to 2.5 million clones, 93% of which are singletons. The sequenced sample consisted of naive CD4+ T cells from PBMCs. Specified subset: CD45RA+ positively selected. The receptors were gathered from a man younger than 35 in good health. Some clones in this sample may be carry-over from other donors' samples.

The gene calls are TRBV19 and TRBJ2-2; no definite D call. Trimming left V 8 bases short and J 8 bases short, with 18 bases between. Looked up from germline, CDR1 is LNHDA and CDR2 is SQIVND (reference sequence). The CDR3 is 14 residues long. CDR3 coding DNA: TGTGCCAGTTTACCCGCGAATTGGATTGGGGAGCTGTTTTTT. Translated, it gives CASLPANWIGELFF.

As concerns this clone: The sample contains more than one DNA sequence encoding this CDR3. The CDR3 nucleotides read TGTGCCAGTGGCGGCCCCAACACCGGGGAGCTGTTTTTT. Residues: CASGGPNTGELFF. The chain is built from TRBV28 and TRBJ2-2; D remains unclear. The CDR3 sequence is 13 residues long. V lost 9 bases, J lost 2 bases, and 10 bases lay in between. Germline V lookup: CDR1 MDHEN, CDR2 SYDVKM. Full variable domain (outside the CDR3, taken from reference TRBV28 and TRBJ2-2): DVKVTQSSRYLVKRTGEKVFLECVQDMDHENMFWYRQDPGLGLRLIYFSYDVKMKEKGDIPEGYSVSREKKERFSLILESASTNQTSMYLCASGGPNTGELFFGEGSRLTVL.

The rearrangement uses TRBV7-2 and TRBJ2-1; D gene unclear. The germline V and J ends were trimmed by 0 bases and 2 bases, with 11 bases remaining between them. Germline-derived CDR1 and CDR2 are SGHTA and FQGNSA. The CDR3 spans 16 residues. The CDR3 DNA reads as TGTGCCAGCAGCTTAGCTATGGGGTTTCCCTACAATGAGCAGTTCTTC. It codes for CASSLAMGFPYNEQFF.

J is TRBJ2-7 and V is TRBV7-3, with D maybe TRBD2 (6 bases). The CDR3 has 15 amino acids. Germline assignment: CDR1 SGHTA and CDR2 FQGTGA. Trimming shortened V by 1 base and J by 1 base, and 11 bases separated the two germline ends. The chain's CDR3 is CASSLRPGRSYEQYF. The CDR3 DNA reads as TGTGCCAGCAGCTTAAGGCCAGGGAGGTCCTACGAGCAGTACTTC.

This clone was seen a few times. V and J are TRBV2 and TRBJ1-2; no definite D call. V was clipped by 5 bases and J by 8 bases, with 9 bases between them. CDR1 and CDR2 (germline): SNHLY, FYNNEI. This CDR3 region has 11 residues. The CDR3 region has the DNA TGTGCCAGCAGTTATGACCGGGGCTACACCTTC. The encoded protein is CASSYDRGYTF. Drawing the rest from reference TRBV2 and TRBJ1-2, the complete variable domain is EPEVTQTPSHQVTQMGQEVILRCVPISNHLYFYWYRQILGQKVEFLVSFYNNEISEKSEIFDDQFSVERPDGSNFTLKIRSTKLEDSAMYFCASSYDRGYTFGSGTRLTVV.

Here the CDR3 DNA reads TGTGCCAGCAGCTCTCCGCGGGCAGGGATGATCTACGAGCAGTACTTC. Translated: CASSSPRAGMIYEQYF. The rearrangement links TRBV11-2 to TRBJ2-7; possibly TRBD1 or TRBD2 for D (5 bases each). V lost 4 bases, J lost 3 bases, and 19 bases lay in between. Per germline, CDR1 SGHAT and CDR2 FQNNGV. The CDR3 runs 16 residues.

V is TRBV5-6 and J is TRBJ1-1, with TRBD1 identical over 8 bases. The CDR3 consists of 14 residues. V was pared by 3 bases and J by 5 bases, with 6 bases of the junction left unmatched. Germline V CDR1 and CDR2: SGHDT, YYEEEE. The CDR3 DNA reads TGTGCCAGCAGCTCAGGGGGCCGATATACTGAAGCTTTCTTT. Translated: CASSSGGRYTEAFF. The complete variable domain, with remaining parts taken from reference TRBV5-6 and TRBJ1-1, reads DAGVTQSPTHLIKTRGQQVTLRCSPKSGHDTVSWYQQALGQGPQFIFQYYEEEERQRGNFPDRFSGHQFPNYSSELNVNALLLGDSALYLCASSSGGRYTEAFFGQGTRLTVV.

V gene TRBV19 combines with J gene TRBJ1-4, with D unclear. V was trimmed by 4 bases and J by 2 bases, leaving 14 bases between them. Germline CDR1 LNHDA, CDR2 SQIVND (reference sequence). The CDR3 contains 16 residues. CDR3: CASSTPLLQTNEKLFF. In DNA, the CDR3 is TGTGCCAGTAGTACCCCTCTACTCCAGACTAATGAAAAACTGTTTTTT.